The 13 T cell receptor beta chains below come from one sample, sequenced in a study of control samples from healthy donors and cancer patients. Profiling relied on immunoSEQ multiplex PCR, and the TCRdb table lists in-frame clones only, not all of them. The table lists around 130,000 clones, 88% of them singletons, with more than 2.5% in the top ten. What was sequenced was blood. These receptors all come from a man aged 45 to 65 in good health.

The chain couples TRBV5-1 to TRBJ1-6; no reliable D call. V shed 5 bases and J shed 8 bases, with 14 bases lying between them. Germline V gene sequence: CDR1 SGHRS, CDR2 YFSETQ. The CDR3 totals 14 residues. In nucleotides, the CDR3 is TGCGCCAGCAGATTCTCCGGGGAGGATTCACCCCTCCACTTT. It encodes CASRFSGEDSPLHF. Looking up the rest from reference TRBV5-1 and TRBJ1-6 gives the full variable domain: KAGVTQTPRYLIKTRGQQVTLSCSPISGHRSVSWYQQTPGQGLQFLFEYFSETQRNKGNFPGRFSGRQFSNSRSEMNVSTLELGDSALYLCASRFSGEDSPLHFGNGTRLTVT.

This clone was picked up a small number of times. CDR3 coding DNA: TGTGCCAGCAGCTCAGTCGAGTTGGGAGCGTACGAGCAGTACTTC. Its translation: CASSSVELGAYEQYF. This rearrangement joins TRBV13 to TRBJ2-7, with D possibly matching TRBD2 (5 bases). This CDR3 has 15 residues. CDR1 is PRHDT and CDR2 is FYEKMQ in the germline V gene (reference sequence). The V gene lost 4 bases and the J gene lost 4 bases, with 17 bases spanning the gap.

The chain recombines TRBV2 with TRBJ2-7; no clear D. The CDR3 is made up of 12 amino acids. CDR1 is SNHLY, CDR2 FYNNEI, per germline. V was cut by 4 bases and J by 3 bases, with 7 bases left in between. CDR3 DNA: TGTGCCAGCAGTGGATCGGGCTACGAGCAGTACTTC. Amino acids: CASSGSGYEQYF.

The rearrangement links TRBV2 to TRBJ2-3, with D unclear. Germline values: CDR1 SNHLY, CDR2 FYNNEI. The CDR3 has 13 amino acids. Trimming shortened V by 4 bases and J by 2 bases, and 7 bases separated the two germline ends. CDR3 DNA: TGTGCCAGCAGTGTTGTTTCCACAGATACGCAGTATTTT. Translating it yields CASSVVSTDTQYF.

The chain combines TRBV29-1 with TRBJ2-1; 9 bases fit TRBD1. The CDR3 sequence is 13 residues long. J was trimmed by 7 bases and V by 4 bases; bases with no gene match: 5. Germline V gives CDR1 SQVTM, CDR2 ANQGSEA. CDR3 amino acids: CSVGGTGRNEQFF. The CDR3 DNA follows: TGCAGCGTTGGAGGGACAGGGAGAAATGAGCAGTTCTTC.

This sequence joins TRBV6-5 and TRBJ1-1, with D unresolved. V lost 4 bases, J lost 1 base, and 7 bases lay in between. This CDR3 is 13 amino acids long. Germline lookup yields CDR1 MNHEY and CDR2 SVGAGI. CDR3 loop: CASSFPGNTEAFF. CDR3 nucleotide sequence: TGTGCCAGCAGTTTCCCAGGGAACACTGAAGCTTTCTTT.

The chain carries TRBV4-1 and TRBJ1-2; possible D gene TRBD1, 6 bases. From germline, CDR1 is MGHRA and CDR2 YSYEKL. The CDR3 is 16 amino acids. V lost 0 bases, J lost 6 bases, and 17 bases lay in between. The CDR3 DNA follows: TGCGCCAGCAGCCAAGATAGGCGGGGGCGATATCATGGCTACACCTTC. It yields the protein CASSQDRRGRYHGYTF.

The CDR3 region has the DNA TGTGCCAGCAGCCCCGGACAGTCGGGTTCCCACGAGCAGTACTTC. This gives the protein CASSPGQSGSHEQYF. The J gene is TRBJ2-7, the V gene TRBV2; D may be TRBD1 (6 bases). This CDR3 contains 15 residues. CDR1 SNHLY and CDR2 FYNNEI come from the germline V gene. The ends were cut back, 6 bases at V and 5 bases at J, with 20 bases in the middle.

The rearrangement links TRBV7-3 to TRBJ2-1, with 8 nucleotides matching TRBD1. V was pared by 5 bases and J by 5 bases, with 11 bases of the junction left unmatched. Germline CDR1 reads SGHTA; CDR2 reads FQGTGA. CDR3 length: 16 amino acids. CDR3 DNA sequence: TGTGCCAGCAGCATACAGACAGGGGACCGGGACAATGAGCAGTTCTTC. Protein sequence: CASSIQTGDRDNEQFF.

CDR3 loop: CASSQVINPSSYNEQFF. The CDR3 nucleotides read TGTGCCAGCAGCCAAGTAATCAACCCGAGCTCCTACAATGAGCAGTTCTTC. The chain employs TRBV3-1 (or the pseudogene TRBV3-2) and TRBJ2-1; unclear D gene. In germline, CDR1 is LGHDT, CDR2 YNNKEL (reference sequence). This CDR3 is built from 17 residues. V shed 1 base and J shed 0 bases, with 13 bases lying between them.

The CDR3, as DNA: TGTGCCATCAGTGTCCAGCGGGGTGGGGAGACCCAGTACTTC. This gives the protein CAISVQRGGETQYF. The chain links TRBV10-3 to TRBJ2-5; the match to TRBD2 covers 7 bases. The V gene's germline CDR1 is ENHRY and CDR2 SYGVKD. Trimming took 4 bases from V and 5 from J; bases not matched to a gene: 7. The CDR3 has 14 amino acids.

The chain recombines TRBV10-2 with TRBJ1-5; the D is unclear. CDR1 WSHSY and CDR2 SAAADI come from the germline V gene. The germline V and J ends were trimmed by 7 bases and 3 bases, with 13 bases remaining between them. The CDR3 sequence is 14 residues long. The CDR3 region is CASTEEGYNQPQHF. The CDR3 DNA is TGCGCCAGCACCGAGGAGGGCTACAATCAGCCCCAGCATTTT.

This rearrangement joins TRBV7-9 to TRBJ2-2; no reliable D call. The CDR3 length is 16 residues. Trimming cost V 0 bases and J 0 bases, with 8 bases left between them. Germline CDR1 is SEHNR and CDR2 is FQNEAQ (reference sequence). The CDR3 reads CASSLARPANTGELFF. CDR3 sequence (DNA): TGTGCCAGCAGCTTAGCTCGCCCCGCGAACACCGGGGAGCTGTTTTTT.